The T cell receptor beta chain described here comes from a study of identical twins. TCRdb ran MiXCR on the 5' RACE reads and lists one entry per CDR3 protein. This sample carries over 500,000 distinct CDR3 sequences, about 20% of them seen once, and the ten largest clones take roughly 0.9%. The same sample was also studied in work on T cells expressing NK-cell markers.

This TCR derives from a woman between 18 and 29 years old in good health. The sequenced sample consisted of CD4+ T cells sorted from blood.

Here the CDR3 reads CASSYSNARQVGELFF. CDR3 nucleotide sequence: TGTGCCAGCAGTTACTCGAACGCCAGGCAAGTCGGGGAGCTGTTTTTT. The chain has TRBV6-5 and TRBJ2-2; no reliable D call. Germline CDR1 reads MNHEY; CDR2 reads SVGAGI. V lost 0 bases to trimming and J lost 7 bases, with 15 bases between them. The CDR3 is made up of 16 amino acids.